This T cell receptor beta chain was documented in a study of tumor-infiltrating lymphocytes in oesophageal squamous cell carcinoma. TCRdb recomputed calls from the PCR reads with MiXCR, one row per CDR3 protein. Of 18,000 or so distinct CDR3 sequences in the sample, around two fifths were seen once. Per the germline V gene, CDR1 is SGHVS and CDR2 is FQNEAQ. The CDR3 extends over 16 amino acids. This clonotype has more than one count but fewer than ten. The clonotype comes from a male donor with esophageal squamous cell carcinoma. Sample: esophageal tumor tissue. The rearrangement uses TRBV7-8 and TRBJ2-5; a weak D match, TRBD2 (5 bases). The DNA matches TRBJ2-7 better at its end, which makes the J call doubtful. The CDR3 region is CASSLGLAGGFYEQYF. In DNA form, the CDR3 reads TGTGCCAGCAGCTTGGGTTTGGCGGGTGGATTCTACGAGCAGTACTTC.